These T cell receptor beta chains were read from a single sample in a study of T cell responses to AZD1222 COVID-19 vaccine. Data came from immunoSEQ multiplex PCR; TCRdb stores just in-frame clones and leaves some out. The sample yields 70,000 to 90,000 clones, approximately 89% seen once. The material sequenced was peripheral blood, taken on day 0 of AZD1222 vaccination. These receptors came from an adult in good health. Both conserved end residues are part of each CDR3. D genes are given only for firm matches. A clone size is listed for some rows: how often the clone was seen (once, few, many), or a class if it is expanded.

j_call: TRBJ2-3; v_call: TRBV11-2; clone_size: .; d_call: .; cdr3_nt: TGTGCCAGCAGCTTAGCTGGGCGGGATACGCAGTATTTT; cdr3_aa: CASSLAGRDTQYF
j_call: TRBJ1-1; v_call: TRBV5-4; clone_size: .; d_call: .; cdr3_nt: TGTGCCAGCAGCTTGTATGGGGGGAGCACTGAAGCTTTCTTT; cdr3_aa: CASSLYGGSTEAFF
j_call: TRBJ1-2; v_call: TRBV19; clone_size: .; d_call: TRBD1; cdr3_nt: TGTGCCAGTAGTAGCCACCTCCCGGGACAGGGTAACTATGGCTACACCTTC; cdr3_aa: CASSSHLPGQGNYGYTF
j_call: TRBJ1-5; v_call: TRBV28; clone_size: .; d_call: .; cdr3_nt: TGTGCCAGCAGTTCCCCTTATCAGCCCCAGCATTTT; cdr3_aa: CASSSPYQPQHF
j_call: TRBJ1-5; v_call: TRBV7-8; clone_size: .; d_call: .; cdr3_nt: TGTGCCAGCAGCCCCGGACAGACTAGCAATCAGCCCCAGCATTTT; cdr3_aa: CASSPGQTSNQPQHF
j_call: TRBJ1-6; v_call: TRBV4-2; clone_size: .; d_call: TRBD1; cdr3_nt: TGTGCCAGCAGCTTCGACAGGGAGGGGACAGCTTCACCCCTCCACTTT; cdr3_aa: CASSFDREGTASPLHF
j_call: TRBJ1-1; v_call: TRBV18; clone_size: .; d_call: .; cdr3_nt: TGTGCCAGCTCCCCAGACACGAACACTGAAGCTTTCTTT; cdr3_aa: CASSPDTNTEAFF
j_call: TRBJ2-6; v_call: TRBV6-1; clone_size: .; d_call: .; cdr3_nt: TGTGCCAGCAGTGGGGCGGTCGACAGATTAAGCTCTGGGGCCAACGTCCTGACTTTC; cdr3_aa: CASSGAVDRLSSGANVLTF
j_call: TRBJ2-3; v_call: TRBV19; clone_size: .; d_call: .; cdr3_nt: TGTGCCAGTAGTGACCAGACAGCAGATACGCAGTATTTT; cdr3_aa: CASSDQTADTQYF
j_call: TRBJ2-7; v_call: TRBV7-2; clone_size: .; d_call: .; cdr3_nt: TGTGCCAGCAGCGCAGGAGGGGCACTGAAAGGCGAGCAGTACTTC; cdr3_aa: CASSAGGALKGEQYF
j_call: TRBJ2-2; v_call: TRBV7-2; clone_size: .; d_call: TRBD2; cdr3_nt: TGTGCCAGCAGCTTAGTATCGGGCGGCGGGGGGGTCACCGGGGAGCTGTTTTTT; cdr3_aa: CASSLVSGGGGVTGELFF
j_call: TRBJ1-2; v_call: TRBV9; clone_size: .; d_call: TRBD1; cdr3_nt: TGTGCCAGCAGCGCGGGACAGGGGGCGCCGGGCTACACCTTC; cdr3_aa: CASSAGQGAPGYTF
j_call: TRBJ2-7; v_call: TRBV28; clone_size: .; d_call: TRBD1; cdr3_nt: TGTGCCTCCGGACAGGGTAGATACGAGCAGTACTTC; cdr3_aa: CASGQGRYEQYF
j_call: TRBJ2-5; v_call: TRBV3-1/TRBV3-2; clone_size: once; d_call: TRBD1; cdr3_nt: TGTGCCAGCAGCTACGGGACAGGGGGAGAGACCCAGTACTTC; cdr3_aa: CASSYGTGGETQYF
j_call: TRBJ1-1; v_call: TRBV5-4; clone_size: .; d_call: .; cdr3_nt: TGTGCCAGCAGCTTGGGGATATCGAACACTGAAGCTTTCTTT; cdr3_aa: CASSLGISNTEAFF
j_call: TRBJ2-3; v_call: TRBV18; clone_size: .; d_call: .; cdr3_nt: TGTGCCAGCTCACCACAACCGGGGGCTAGCACAGATACGCAGTATTTT; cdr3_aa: CASSPQPGASTDTQYF
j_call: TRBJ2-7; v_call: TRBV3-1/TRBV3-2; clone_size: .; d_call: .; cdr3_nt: TGTGCCAGCAGCCAAGGAAAGAGGTTCGAGCAGTACTTC; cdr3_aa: CASSQGKRFEQYF
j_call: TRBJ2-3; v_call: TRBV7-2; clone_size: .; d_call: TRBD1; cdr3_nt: TGTGCCAGCAGCTTGCCGACAGGGGCGAGGGCGCAGTATTTT; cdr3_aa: CASSLPTGARAQYF
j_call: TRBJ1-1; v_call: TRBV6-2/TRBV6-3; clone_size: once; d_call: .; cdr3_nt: TGTGCCAGCAGCCTCGACAGACTGAACACTGAAGCTTTCTTT; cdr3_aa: CASSLDRLNTEAFF
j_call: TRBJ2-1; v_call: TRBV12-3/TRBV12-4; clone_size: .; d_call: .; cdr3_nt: TGTGCCAGCAGTTCTATTCAGGGCAATGAGCAGTTCTTC; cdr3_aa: CASSSIQGNEQFF
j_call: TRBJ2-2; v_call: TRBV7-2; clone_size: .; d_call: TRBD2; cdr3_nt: TGTGCCAGCAACCTAGCGGGATCTAACACCGGGGAGCTGTTTTTT; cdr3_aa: CASNLAGSNTGELFF
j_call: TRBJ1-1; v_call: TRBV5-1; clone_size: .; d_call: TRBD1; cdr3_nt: TGCGCCAGCAGCTTGGGAGCAGGGGGCATGAACACTGAAGCTTTCTTT; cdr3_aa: CASSLGAGGMNTEAFF
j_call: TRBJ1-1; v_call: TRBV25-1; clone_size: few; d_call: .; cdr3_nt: TGTGCCAGCAAAGCTACAAACAGGGACACTGAAGCTTTCTTT; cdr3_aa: CASKATNRDTEAFF
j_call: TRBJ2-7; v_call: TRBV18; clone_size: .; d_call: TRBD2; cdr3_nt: TGTGCCAGCTCACCGCCGGGACTAGCGGGAGGAAAAGACGAGCAGTACTTC; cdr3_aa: CASSPPGLAGGKDEQYF
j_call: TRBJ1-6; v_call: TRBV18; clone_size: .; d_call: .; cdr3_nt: TGTGCCAGCTCTGGGGGAAACAATTCACCCCTCCACTTT; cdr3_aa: CASSGGNNSPLHF
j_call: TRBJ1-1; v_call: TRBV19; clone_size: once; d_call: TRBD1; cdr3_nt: TGTGCCAGTATTAACAGGGGGGGTACTGAAGCTTTCTTT; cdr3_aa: CASINRGGTEAFF
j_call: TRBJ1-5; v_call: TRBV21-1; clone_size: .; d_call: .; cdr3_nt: TGTGCCAGCAGCTATCCTTACGGACAGTGCATAAATCAGCCCCAGCATTTT; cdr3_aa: CASSYPYGQCINQPQHF
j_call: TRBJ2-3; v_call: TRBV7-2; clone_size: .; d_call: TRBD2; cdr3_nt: TGTGCCAGTATCAACGGCGGGGGGGCGGATACGCAGTATTTT; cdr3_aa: CASINGGGADTQYF
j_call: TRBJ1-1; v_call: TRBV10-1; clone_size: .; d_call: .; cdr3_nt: TGCGCCAGCCGTCCTACACTTTCCACTGAAGCTTTCTTT; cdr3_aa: CASRPTLSTEAFF